A single sample gave rise to the 12 T cell receptor beta chains below, sequenced in a study of T cells after yellow fever vaccination (dated by TCRdb to the late 2010s). The treatment or condition label of this sample denotes: live attenuated yellow fever vaccine strain. Library creation used 5' RACE. The listed sequencing device is Illumina HiSeq 2500. Using fastp at Q25 and MiXCR, TCRdb reprocessed the public reads and kept productive beta chains. Rows matching on CDR3 protein sequence are summarized as one entry with the most common DNA and genes. This sample comprises 150,000 or so distinct CDR3 sequences, about 6.9% of them detected only once. The ten largest account for approximately 0.59% of the sample. The specimen comprised CD4+ T cells sorted from PBMCs, sampled 10 days after the yellow fever booster vaccination. The receptor source for this set is a man aged 30 to 45 who received the YFV17D yellow fever vaccine.

This clonotype occurred many times. V usage is TRBV25-1 and J usage is TRBJ2-3; 9 bases line up with TRBD2. The CDR3 consists of 16 residues. Germline CDR1 and CDR2: MGHDK and SYGVNS. V dropped 2 bases and J dropped 2; count of bases not matched to a gene: 5. The CDR3 DNA follows: TGTGCCAGCAGTGAAATAAGCGGGAGGACCACAGATACGCAGTATTTT. Its translation: CASSEISGRTTDTQYF.

This clonotype occurred many times. The V gene is TRBV7-2, the J gene TRBJ2-1, with 11 bases matching TRBD2. CDR3 size: 16 residues. CDR1 is SGHTA and CDR2 is FQGNSA in the germline V gene. V shed 5 bases, J shed 4 bases, and the junction held 7 bases outside the gene matches. CDR3 in amino acids: CASSPRTSGWYNEQFF. The CDR3 DNA reads as TGTGCCAGCAGCCCACGGACTAGCGGGTGGTACAATGAGCAGTTCTTC.

At least ten counts were recorded for this clonotype. The V gene is TRBV6-5, the J gene TRBJ2-1, with 8 bases that match TRBD2. CDR1 is MNHEY, CDR2 SVGAGI, per germline. The ends lost 4 bases at V and 5 bases at J; junction bases unmatched: 4. The CDR3 sequence is 14 residues long. The CDR3 loop reads CASSLISGNNEQFF. DNA for the CDR3: TGTGCCAGCAGTTTAATTAGCGGGAACAATGAGCAGTTCTTC.

In its sample, this clonotype was seen many times. This sequence joins TRBV5-1 and TRBJ2-3; 7 nucleotides align to TRBD2. The CDR3 length is 15 residues. Germline CDR1 SGHRS, CDR2 YFSETQ. J lost 2 bases, V lost 5 bases, and 8 bases had no gene match. The CDR3, as DNA: TGCGCCAGCAGATCGGGGGGAGGCCCCACAGATACGCAGTATTTT. Protein: CASRSGGGPTDTQYF.

This clonotype was found many times. This chain uses TRBV7-6 with TRBJ2-7; 8 nucleotides line up with TRBD1. V was pared by 3 bases and J by 4 bases, with 8 bases of the junction left unmatched. There are 15 residues in the CDR3. CDR1 and CDR2 (germline): SGHVS, FNYEAQ. The CDR3 protein is CASSFRAQGVYEQYF. In DNA form, the CDR3 reads TGTGCCAGCAGCTTCCGAGCACAGGGGGTTTACGAGCAGTACTTC. Looking up the rest from reference TRBV7-6 and TRBJ2-7 gives the full variable domain: GAGVSQSPRYKVTKRGQDVALRCDPISGHVSLYWYRQALGQGPEFLTYFNYEAQQDKSGLPNDRFSAERPEGSISTLTIQRTEQRDSAMYRCASSFRAQGVYEQYFGPGTRLTVT.

The chain couples TRBV29-1 to TRBJ1-1; a weak D match, TRBD1 (5 bases). The CDR3 runs to 16 residues. Germline CDR1 reads SQVTM; CDR2 reads ANQGSEA. The germline V and J ends were trimmed by 4 bases and 2 bases, with 20 bases remaining between them. The CDR3: CSVVREPGTVNTEAFF. CDR3 DNA: TGCAGCGTTGTTCGGGAACCCGGGACGGTTAACACTGAAGCTTTCTTT.

This clonotype came up a few times. The rearrangement uses TRBV7-2 and TRBJ2-7, with D possibly called TRBD1 or TRBD2 (5 bases each). This CDR3 spans 14 amino acids. Trimming left V 0 bases short and J 2 bases short, with 8 bases between. CDR1 is SGHTA and CDR2 is FQGNSA in the germline V gene. The CDR3 loop is CASSLATGPYEQYF. The CDR3 coding sequence is TGTGCCAGCAGCTTAGCAACGGGGCCCTACGAGCAGTACTTC.

This clonotype was observed at least ten times. J is TRBJ1-4 and V is TRBV5-5; no clear D gene. Germline V gene sequence: CDR1 SGHKS, CDR2 YYEKEE (reference sequence). This CDR3 is built from 18 residues. Trimming left V 3 bases short and J 5 bases short, with 23 bases between. This CDR3 is CASSSLAAPKTYNEKLFF. The CDR3 coding sequence is TGTGCCAGCAGCTCACTGGCCGCCCCGAAGACATACAATGAAAAACTGTTTTTT.

This clonotype showed up just a few times. The chain has TRBV5-5 and TRBJ2-3; D uncertain. V was clipped by 0 bases and J by 6 bases, with 14 bases between them. CDR1 and CDR2 from the germline V gene are SGHKS and YYEKEE (reference sequence). The CDR3 contains 15 residues. CDR3 loop: CASSLVRGSRDTQYF. The CDR3 DNA sequence: TGTGCCAGCAGCTTGGTCCGTGGATCCAGGGATACGCAGTATTTT.

This clonotype was observed a handful of times. The rearrangement uses TRBV12-3 or TRBV12-4 and TRBJ1-4; D possibly corresponds to TRBD1 (5 bases). This CDR3 has 13 amino acids. The ends were cut back, 8 bases at V and 6 bases at J, with 13 bases in the middle. This chain's CDR3 is CASGGLPDEKLFF. CDR3 coding DNA: TGTGCCAGCGGGGGACTTCCGGATGAAAAACTGTTTTTT.

This clonotype came up many times. The chain links TRBV20-1 to TRBJ2-1; 12 positions agree with TRBD2. CDR3 length equals 15 residues. The junction had 7 bases not matched to a gene; V was cut back by 6 bases and J by 4 bases. Germline V CDR1 and CDR2: DFQATT, SNEGSKA (reference sequence). The CDR3: CSAVFLAGGYNEQFF. The CDR3 DNA is TGCAGTGCGGTATTTCTAGCGGGAGGGTACAATGAGCAGTTCTTC.

This clonotype came up many times. V and J are TRBV18 and TRBJ2-1; TRBD2 might be the D (6 bases). From germline, CDR1 is KGHSH and CDR2 LQKENI. The CDR3 loop spans 14 amino acids. Trimming stripped 4 bases from V and 8 bases from J, with 15 bases between. This CDR3 is CASSLTREHHEQFF. The CDR3 DNA is TGTGCCAGCTCACTTACTCGGGAGCATCATGAGCAGTTCTTC.